Given below is one T cell receptor (beta chain) in context. CDR3 length equals 15 residues. Germline V lookup: CDR1 MNHNS, CDR2 SASEGT. With 3 bases clipped from V and 1 base from J, the junction kept 5 bases outside the gene matches. TCRdb keeps only in-frame clones here, not all; method: immunoSEQ multiplex PCR. The repertoire holds 130,000 to 150,000 clones, with around 85% as singletons. The data were taken from a study of blood T cell repertoires in COVID-19. Study as a whole: Spain, Italy and the United States supplied samples that represented acute and convalescent COVID-19.

The sequencing input was peripheral blood. The receptor was isolated from a woman aged 55-70 years with COVID-19, enrolled during active disease. The V and J genes are TRBV6-1 and TRBJ1-1, with 7 bases fitting TRBD1. DNA of the CDR3: TGTGCCAGCAGTGACACAGGGGCCCAGAACACTGAAGCTTTCTTT. It is translated as CASSDTGAQNTEAFF.